This T cell receptor (beta chain) was observed in a study of blood T cell repertoires in COVID-19. Across the study: The United States, Italy and Spain provided the acute and convalescent COVID-19 samples.

This CDR3 is built from 14 residues. Per germline, CDR1 SEHNR and CDR2 FQNEAQ (reference sequence). Trimming shortened V by 2 bases and J by 4 bases, and 12 bases separated the two germline ends. Method: immunoSEQ multiplex PCR; TCRdb's copy keeps in-frame clones and lacks some. This sample has more than 200,000 clones, with about nine tenths found just once. The sequenced sample was PBMCs or T cells enriched from blood (not recorded which). The chain combines TRBV7-9 with TRBJ2-7; perhaps TRBD2 as D (5 bases). The sequence derives from a man between 25 and 39 years old in a cohort exposed to, infected with or recovered from COVID-19 (not recorded which). The CDR3 DNA follows: TGTGCCAGCAGCTTAATGTTTCCGGGGTACGAGCAGTACTTC. Its protein product is CASSLMFPGYEQYF.